This TCR beta chain is drawn from a study of blood T cell repertoires in COVID-19. Sequenced by immunoSEQ multiplex PCR; TCRdb stores in-frame clones only, minus some. The sample lists roughly 150,000 clones, roughly 85% occurring once. Allocation to cohorts depended on clinical history reported by the participants. Donors of Cohort 3 who recovered were those that had two negative PCRs, clearance, or symptom resolution. The CDR3 runs 14 residues. Germline CDR1 and CDR2: SNHLY and FYNNEI. Trimming shortened V by 5 bases and J by 2 bases, and 12 bases separated the two germline ends. The sequence derives from a man aged 55 to 69 who had recovered from COVID-19. The specimen sequenced was PBMCs or T cells enriched from blood (not recorded which). The J gene is TRBJ1-2, the V gene TRBV2; tentatively, D is TRBD1 (6 bases). CDR3 nucleotide sequence: TGTGCCAGCAGTAGGACAGCCCTGAACTATGGCTACACCTTC. Its protein is CASSRTALNYGYTF.